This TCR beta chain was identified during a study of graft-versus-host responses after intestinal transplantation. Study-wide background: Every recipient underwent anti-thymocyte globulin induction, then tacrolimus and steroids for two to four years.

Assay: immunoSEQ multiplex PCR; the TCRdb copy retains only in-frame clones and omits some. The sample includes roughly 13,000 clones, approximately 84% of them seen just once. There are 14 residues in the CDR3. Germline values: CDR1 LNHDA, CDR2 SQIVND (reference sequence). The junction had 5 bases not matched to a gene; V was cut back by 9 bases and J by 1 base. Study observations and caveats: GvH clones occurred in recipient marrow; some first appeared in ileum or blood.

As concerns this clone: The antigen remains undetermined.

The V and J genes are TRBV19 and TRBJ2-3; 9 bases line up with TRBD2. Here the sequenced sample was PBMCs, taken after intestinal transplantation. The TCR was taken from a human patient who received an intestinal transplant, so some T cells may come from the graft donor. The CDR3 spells CASTRLAGTDTQYF. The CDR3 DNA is TGTGCCAGCACCAGACTAGCGGGCACAGATACGCAGTATTTT. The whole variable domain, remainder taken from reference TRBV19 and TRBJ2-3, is DGGITQSPKYLFRKEGQNVTLSCEQNLNHDAMYWYRQDPGQGLRLIYYSQIVNDFQKGDIAEGYSVSREKKESFPLTVTSAQKNPTAFYLCASTRLAGTDTQYFGPGTRLTVL.